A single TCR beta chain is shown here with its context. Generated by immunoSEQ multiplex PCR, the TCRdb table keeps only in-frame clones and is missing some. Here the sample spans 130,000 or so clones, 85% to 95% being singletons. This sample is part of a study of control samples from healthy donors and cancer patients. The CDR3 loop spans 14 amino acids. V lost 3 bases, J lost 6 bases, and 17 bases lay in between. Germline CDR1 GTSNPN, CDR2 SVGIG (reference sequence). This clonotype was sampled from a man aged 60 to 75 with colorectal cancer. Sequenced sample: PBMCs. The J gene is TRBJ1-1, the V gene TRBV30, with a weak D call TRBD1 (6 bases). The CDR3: CAWRDITGSAEAFF. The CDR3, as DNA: TGTGCCTGGAGGGACATCACAGGGTCGGCTGAAGCTTTCTTT.